This TCR beta chain was recorded in a study of blood T cell repertoires in COVID-19. For the study at large: Donors in the United States, Italy and Spain gave samples during acute or convalescent COVID-19. PBMCs, B-cell-depleted T cells, or T cells were the source of the cDNA or gDNA that made up the material.

In the authors' methods: Reference gene primer amplification in the assay estimated nucleated cell counts. Data came from immunoSEQ multiplex PCR; TCRdb stores just in-frame clones and leaves some out. The V and J calls and clone size were taken over from that table, and D and trimming were inferred from the DNA. The sample shows some 260,000 clones, over 75% of them seen only once. This clonotype was obtained from a human donor in a cohort sampled during active COVID-19. The sequenced sample consisted of peripheral blood.

CDR3 in amino acids: CASKSYVGNTIYF. CDR3 in DNA: TGTGCCAGCAAGAGTTACGTTGGAAACACCATATATTTT. The chain carries TRBV12-3 or TRBV12-4 and TRBJ1-3; D remains ambiguous. The CDR3 loop spans 13 amino acids. V was cut by 7 bases and J by 3 bases, with 10 bases left in between.